This entry lists 22 T cell receptor beta chains sequenced from one sample in a study of metastatic and nonmetastatic thyroid tumors. Thyroid surgery was performed in patients who had received no treatment beforehand. TCRdb reprocessed the PCR reads via MiXCR. This table holds about 21,000 clones, 16% found once. The sequencing input was tumor tissue. These receptors were taken from a female donor with papillary thyroid cancer or a benign thyroid nodule (not recorded which). Some clones in this sample may be carry-over from other donors' samples.

This clone was counted ten times or more. The rearrangement joins TRBV12-5 to TRBJ1-3, with D hard to call. The CDR3 spans 14 residues. With 2 bases removed from V and 0 bases from J, the gap between germline ends came to 5 bases. CDR1 is LGHNT, CDR2 FRNRAP, per germline. The CDR3 sequence is CASGLSRSGNTIYF. CDR3 coding DNA: TGTGCTAGTGGTTTGTCGCGCTCTGGAAACACCATATATTTT.

This clone appeared many times. This sample includes further DNA sequences coding for the same CDR3. V and J are TRBV5-6 and TRBJ2-1; 8 bases map to TRBD2. CDR1 is SGHDT and CDR2 is YYEEEE in the germline V gene. The CDR3 spans 17 residues. With V trimmed by 0 bases and J by 3 bases, 8 bases remained unmatched. For the CDR3, the DNA is TGTGCCAGCAGCTTGGATCCCTACCGGGGGGGCTACAATGAGCAGTTCTTC. Amino acids: CASSLDPYRGGYNEQFF.

There are many counts of this clone. This sequence joins TRBV29-1 and TRBJ1-2; possible D gene TRBD1, 6 bases. Germline CDR1 SQVTM, CDR2 ANQGSEA. Trimming cost V 5 bases and J 5 bases, with 18 bases left between them. CDR3 size: 14 residues. The DNA of the CDR3 is TGCAGCGTTTCTGCCGGACAGATACAATATGGCTACACCTTC. Amino acid sequence: CSVSAGQIQYGYTF.

This clone has a count of ten or more. CDR3 amino acids: CAITEGPEQYF. CDR3 bases: TGTGCCATCACCGAGGGACCAGAGCAGTACTTC. This chain uses TRBV10-3 with TRBJ2-7; D tentatively reads TRBD1 or TRBD2 (5 bases each). Trimming removed 7 bases from V and 7 bases from J, with 11 bases in between. CDR3 length: 11 amino acids. Germline-derived CDR1 and CDR2 are ENHRY and SYGVKD.

Many counts were recorded for this clone. One junction end disagrees with the germline gene, perhaps due to a read error. The rearrangement joins TRBV7-7 to TRBJ1-3, with TRBD1 matching 8 bases. In germline, CDR1 is SSHAT, CDR2 FNYEAQ (reference sequence). This CDR3 has 15 residues. CDR3 sequence (DNA): TGTGCTAGCAGCTTAGGACAGGGCCCTGGAAACACCATATATTTT. It yields the protein CASSLGQGPGNTIYF.

This clone was seen ten or more times. CDR3 sequence: CASSLGGEKLFF. CDR3 DNA sequence: TGCGCCAGCAGCTTGGGGGGCGAAAAACTGTTTTTT. This chain uses TRBV5-1 with TRBJ1-4; D is possibly TRBD1 (5 bases). Trimming took off 0 bases at V and 8 bases at J, with 5 bases between the two ends. Germline V gene lookup returns CDR1 SGHRS and CDR2 YFSETQ. This CDR3 has 12 amino acids.

In this sample, this clone turned up many times. The chain has TRBV24-1 and TRBJ2-2, with a weak D call TRBD2 (6 bases). CDR3 length: 15 amino acids. Trimming took 5 bases from V and 6 from J, leaving 15 bases between them. Germline V gene data show CDR1 as KGHDR and CDR2 as SFDVKD. The CDR3 DNA sequence: TGTGCCACCAGTGTTCCGGGGAGGACGGCCGGGGAGCTGTTTTTT. This gives the protein CATSVPGRTAGELFF.

This clone has ten or more counts. The chain couples TRBV28 to TRBJ1-5; D not resolved. Germline V gene sequence: CDR1 MDHEN, CDR2 SYDVKM. Trimming left V 2 bases short and J 6 bases short, with 11 bases between. The CDR3 runs 14 residues. CDR3 loop: CASSLVEGGQPQHF. The CDR3 bases are TGTGCCAGCAGTTTAGTAGAGGGAGGTCAGCCCCAGCATTTT.

This clone was detected many times. This chain uses TRBV5-5 with TRBJ2-7; weak D call: TRBD1 (5 bases). This CDR3 is built from 12 residues. Germline values: CDR1 SGHKS, CDR2 YYEKEE (reference sequence). Trimming stripped 4 bases from V and 4 bases from J, with 9 bases between. The CDR3 spells CASSNNRYEQYF. The CDR3 DNA follows: TGTGCCAGCAGCAACAACAGGTACGAGCAGTACTTC.

This clone was counted at least ten times. A much more abundant neighbour one base away suggests this may be a read error. This sequence joins TRBV30 and TRBJ1-6; D unclear. Between the trimmed V and J ends, which lost 5 bases and 13 bases, there was a span of 9 bases. The germline gives CDR1 GTSNPN, CDR2 SVGIG (reference sequence). The CDR3 extends over 10 amino acids. CDR3 nucleotides: TGTGCCTGGCTCGGACCTCCCCTCCACTTT. Encoded protein: CAWLGPPLHF.

This clone was seen at least ten times. The chain's CDR3 is CASSERQGEGYTF. The CDR3 DNA follows: TGTGCCAGCAGTGAAAGGCAGGGAGAAGGCTACACCTTC. The genes are TRBV2 and TRBJ1-2; D may be TRBD1 (5 bases). Between the trimmed V and J ends, which lost 2 bases and 8 bases, there was a span of 12 bases. The V gene's germline CDR1 is SNHLY and CDR2 FYNNEI. The CDR3 runs 13 residues.

The rearrangement joins TRBV6-1 to TRBJ1-3; 8 bases fit TRBD1. This CDR3 spans 15 amino acids. V was clipped by 6 bases and J by 6 bases; unmatched bases: 10. Germline-derived CDR1 and CDR2 are MNHNS and SASEGT. This CDR3 reads CASSPVTGAVNTIYF. For the CDR3, the DNA is TGTGCCAGCAGCCCGGTGACAGGGGCTGTAAACACCATATATTTT.

This clone occurred many times. The rearrangement links TRBV20-1 to TRBJ2-3; D is possibly TRBD2 (5 bases). The CDR3 runs 13 residues. The germline gives CDR1 DFQATT, CDR2 SNEGSKA (reference sequence). Trimming removed 5 bases at V and 0 bases at J, with 9 bases between. DNA of the CDR3: TGCAGTGCTCCCAGCGGAAGCACAGATACGCAGTATTTT. This translates into CSAPSGSTDTQYF.

This clone was seen only a few times. One end of the junction fails to match germline, which may point to a read error. V and J are TRBV19 and TRBJ1-2; TRBD1 is a possible D gene (5 bases). The CDR3 has 14 residues. Per the germline V gene, CDR1 is LNHDA and CDR2 is SQIVND (reference sequence). The CDR3 sequence: CDSSTDRQIYGYTF. DNA of the CDR3: TGTGACAGTAGCACCGACCGACAGATATATGGCTACACCTTC.

This clone was observed many times. The rearrangement uses TRBV28 and TRBJ1-1; D ambiguous. This CDR3 has 11 residues. The V end was cut by 3 bases, the J end by 7 bases, with 6 bases between. From germline, CDR1 is MDHEN and CDR2 SYDVKM. The CDR3: CASSLWSEAFF. CDR3 nucleotides: TGTGCCAGCAGTTTGTGGAGTGAAGCTTTCTTT.

There are many counts of this clone. The gene calls are TRBV27 and TRBJ2-1; D remains ambiguous. Germline V lookup: CDR1 MNHEY, CDR2 SMNVEV (reference sequence). Trimming shortened V by 4 bases and J by 5 bases, and 0 bases separated the two germline ends. There are 10 residues in the CDR3. The CDR3 is CASSYNEQFF. The DNA for the CDR3 is TGTGCCAGCAGTTACAATGAGCAGTTCTTC.

This clone was found a few times. A much bigger clone sits one base away, suggesting this may be a read error. The chain recombines TRBV6-5 with TRBJ1-1; the D is unclear. CDR1 and CDR2 (germline): MNHEY, SVGAGI. The CDR3 is 12 amino acids. CDR3 residues: CASSWKTFESFF. The CDR3 DNA reads as TGCGCCAGCAGTTGGAAGACGTTTGAATCTTTCTTT.

A remark on this clone: At one end the junction does not follow the germline gene, possibly because of a read error. The rearrangement links TRBV7-9 to TRBJ2-3; D gene uncertain. Germline assignment: CDR1 SEHNR and CDR2 FQNEAQ (reference sequence). CDR3 length equals 13 residues. Here the CDR3 DNA reads TGTGCCAGCAGCTGGTACCCCACATATACGCAGTATTTT. This encodes CASSWYPTYTQYF.

This clone appeared many times. The rearrangement joins TRBV18 to TRBJ1-5; D unresolved. This CDR3 region has 14 residues. V lost 8 bases and J lost 3, with 14 bases in between. Germline V gives CDR1 KGHSH, CDR2 LQKENI. The CDR3 DNA reads as TGTGCCAGCCGAAAGGACGGAGTCAATCAGCCCCAGCATTTT. Protein product: CASRKDGVNQPQHF.

This clone was detected ten times or more. A read error is likely, as this CDR3 ends without the conserved phenylalanine or tryptophan. The chain couples TRBV12-3 or TRBV12-4 to TRBJ1-1; D gene unclear. With 1 base removed from V and 2 bases from J, the gap between germline ends came to 5 bases. The CDR3 runs to 13 residues. The CDR3 DNA follows: TGTGCCAGCAGTTTAGGGCCTAACACTGAAGCTTTCCTT. Amino acids: CASSLGPNTEAFL.

V and J are TRBV11-2 and TRBJ2-2, with 12 bases identical to TRBD1. CDR1 SGHAT and CDR2 FQNNGV come from the germline V gene. This CDR3 spans 15 amino acids. V shed 5 bases and J 9 bases; nucleotides not matched to a gene: 7. The chain's CDR3 is CASSPGQGARWELFF. For the CDR3, the DNA is TGTGCCAGCAGCCCGGGACAGGGGGCTCGTTGGGAGCTGTTTTTT.

The chain employs TRBV5-1 and TRBJ2-4; the D gene is possibly TRBD1 (6 bases). The germline V gene has CDR1 SGHRS and CDR2 YFSETQ. This CDR3 spans 15 amino acids. V was pared by 4 bases and J by 2 bases, with 13 bases between. As DNA, the CDR3 is TGCGCCAGCAGCATAAACAGGGATACCAAAAACATTCAGTACTTC. Translated, it gives CASSINRDTKNIQYF.